This T cell receptor beta chain was sequenced in a study of T cell repertoires in cytomegalovirus infection. Overall study findings and caveats: It was HLA-C-restricted CMV-specific TCR beta clonotypes that dominated the response ex vivo.

One entry per CDR3 protein results from TCRdb running MiXCR on the reads. The table has approximately 120,000 distinct CDR3 sequences, 32% seen once. To note about this clonotype: Its specificity is not known.

Germline CDR1 is MGHDK and CDR2 is SYGVNS. V was cut by 7 bases and J by 2 bases, with 20 bases left in between. This CDR3 comprises 16 residues. The chain links TRBV25-1 to TRBJ1-2; TRBD1 might be the D (5 bases). The sequence was collected from a human donor in good health (CMV status not recorded). Some clones in this sample may be carry-over from other donors' samples. This specimen was CD8+ T cells from cultured PBMCs, taken from culture after CMV antigen stimulation. The CDR3 loop reads CASKVPGGDLNYGYTF. CDR3 sequence (DNA): TGTGCCAGCAAAGTCCCCGGAGGGGATCTAAACTATGGCTACACCTTC.